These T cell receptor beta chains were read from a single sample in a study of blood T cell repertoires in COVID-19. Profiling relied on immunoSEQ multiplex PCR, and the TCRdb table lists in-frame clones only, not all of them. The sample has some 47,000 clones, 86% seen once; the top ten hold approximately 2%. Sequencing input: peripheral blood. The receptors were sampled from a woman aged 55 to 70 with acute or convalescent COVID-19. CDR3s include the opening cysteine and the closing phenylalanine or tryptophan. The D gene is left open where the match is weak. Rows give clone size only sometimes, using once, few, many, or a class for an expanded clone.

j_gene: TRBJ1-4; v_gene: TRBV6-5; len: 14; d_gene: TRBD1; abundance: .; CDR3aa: CASSKDRGSEKLFF; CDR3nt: TGTGCCAGCAGTAAGGACAGGGGAAGTGAAAAACTGTTTTTT
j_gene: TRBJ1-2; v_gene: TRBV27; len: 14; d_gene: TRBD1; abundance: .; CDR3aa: CASSSRGQGYGYTF; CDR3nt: TGTGCCAGCAGTTCCAGGGGGCAGGGCTATGGCTACACCTTC
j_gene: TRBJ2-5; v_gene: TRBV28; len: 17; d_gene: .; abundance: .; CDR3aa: CASTSGRLRGGQETQYF; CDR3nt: TGTGCCAGCACCTCGGGACGCCTGAGGGGGGGCCAAGAGACCCAGTACTTC
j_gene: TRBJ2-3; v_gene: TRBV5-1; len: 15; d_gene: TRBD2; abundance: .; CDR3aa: CASSSLAGGPPTQYF; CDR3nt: TGCGCCAGCAGCTCCCTAGCGGGAGGGCCTCCTACGCAGTATTTT
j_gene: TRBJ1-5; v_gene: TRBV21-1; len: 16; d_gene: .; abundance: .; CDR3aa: CASPRQGEWSNQPQHF; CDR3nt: TGTGCCAGCCCCAGGCAGGGGGAGTGGAGCAATCAGCCCCAGCATTTT
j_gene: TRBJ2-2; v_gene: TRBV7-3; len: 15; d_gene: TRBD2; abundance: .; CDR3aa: CASSLGLAIHRGAVF; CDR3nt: TGTGCCAGCAGCTTAGGACTAGCGATACACCGGGGAGCTGTTTTT
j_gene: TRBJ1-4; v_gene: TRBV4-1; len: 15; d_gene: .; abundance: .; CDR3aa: CASSHRTRNREKLFF; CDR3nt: TGCGCCAGCAGCCACCGGACTAGGAATCGAGAAAAACTGTTTTTT
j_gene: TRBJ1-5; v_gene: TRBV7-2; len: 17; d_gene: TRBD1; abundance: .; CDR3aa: CASSYGQGGGWRGPQHF; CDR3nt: TGTGCCAGCAGCTATGGACAGGGAGGTGGGTGGCGGGGGCCCCAGCATTTT
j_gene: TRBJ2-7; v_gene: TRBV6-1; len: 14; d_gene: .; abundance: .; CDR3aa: CASSESLQGSRQYF; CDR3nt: TGTGCCAGCAGTGAATCCCTACAGGGCTCGAGACAGTACTTC
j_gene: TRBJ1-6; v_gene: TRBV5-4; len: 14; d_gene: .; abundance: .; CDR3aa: CASSFLQSNSPLHF; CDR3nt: TGTGCCAGCAGCTTTCTACAGAGCAATTCACCCCTCCACTTT
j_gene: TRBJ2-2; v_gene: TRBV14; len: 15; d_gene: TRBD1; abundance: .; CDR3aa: CASSPTGVYTGELFF; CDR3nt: TGTGCCAGCAGCCCGACAGGGGTTTACACCGGGGAGCTGTTTTTT
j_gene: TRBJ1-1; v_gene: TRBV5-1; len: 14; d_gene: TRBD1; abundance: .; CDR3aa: CASSLEQGDSRAFF; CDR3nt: TGCGCCAGCAGCTTGGAACAGGGGGATTCGCGAGCTTTCTTT
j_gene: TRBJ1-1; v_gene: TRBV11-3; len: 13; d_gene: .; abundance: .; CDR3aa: CASSLTRNTEAFF; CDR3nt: TGTGCCAGCAGCTTAACCAGGAACACTGAAGCTTTCTTT
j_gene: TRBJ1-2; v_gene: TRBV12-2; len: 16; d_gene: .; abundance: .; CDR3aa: CASRSKVRTGVNGYTF; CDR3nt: TGTGCAAGTCGCTCAAAAGTCAGGACAGGGGTAAACGGCTACACCTTC
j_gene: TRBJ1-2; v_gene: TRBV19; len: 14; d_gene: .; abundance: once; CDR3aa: CASSIVDRYYGYTF; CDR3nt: TGTGCCAGTAGTATAGTGGACAGATACTATGGCTACACCTTC
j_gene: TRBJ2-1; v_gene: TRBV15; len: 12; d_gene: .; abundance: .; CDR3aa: CATSRVYNEQFF; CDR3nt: TGTGCCACCAGCAGAGTATACAATGAGCAGTTCTTC
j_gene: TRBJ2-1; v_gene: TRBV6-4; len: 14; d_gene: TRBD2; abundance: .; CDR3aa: CASSPRTSASRQFF; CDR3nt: TGTGCCAGCAGTCCCAGGACTAGCGCGAGCCGTCAGTTCTTC
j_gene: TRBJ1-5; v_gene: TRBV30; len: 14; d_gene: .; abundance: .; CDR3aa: CAWSGQGMGQPQHF; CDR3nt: TGTGCCTGGAGTGGGCAGGGAATGGGTCAGCCCCAGCATTTT
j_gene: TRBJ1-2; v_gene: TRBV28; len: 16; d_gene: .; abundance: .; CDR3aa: CASRTSGWGLNYGYTF; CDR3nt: TGTGCCAGCAGGACCTCGGGGTGGGGGCTTAACTATGGCTACACCTTC
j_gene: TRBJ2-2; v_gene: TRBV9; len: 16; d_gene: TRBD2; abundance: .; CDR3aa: CASSLTLAGNTGELFF; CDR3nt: TGTGCCAGCAGCTTAACACTAGCGGGGAACACCGGGGAGCTGTTTTTT
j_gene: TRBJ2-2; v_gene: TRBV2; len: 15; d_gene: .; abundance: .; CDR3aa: CASSANTRGTGELFF; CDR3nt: TGTGCCAGCAGCGCAAACACCCGCGGCACCGGGGAGCTGTTTTTT
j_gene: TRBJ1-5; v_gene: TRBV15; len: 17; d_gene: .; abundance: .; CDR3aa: CATSREGGGLSNQPQHF; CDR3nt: TGTGCCACCAGCAGAGAAGGGGGAGGGCTTAGCAATCAGCCCCAGCATTTT
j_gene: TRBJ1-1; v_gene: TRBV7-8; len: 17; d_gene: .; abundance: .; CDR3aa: CASSLDRVKAKGTEAFF; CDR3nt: TGTGCCAGCAGCTTAGACAGGGTCAAGGCGAAGGGCACTGAAGCTTTCTTT
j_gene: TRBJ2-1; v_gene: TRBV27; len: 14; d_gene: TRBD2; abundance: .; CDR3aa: CASSRLAEHREQFF; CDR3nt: TGTGCCAGCAGTCGACTAGCGGAGCATCGGGAGCAGTTCTTC
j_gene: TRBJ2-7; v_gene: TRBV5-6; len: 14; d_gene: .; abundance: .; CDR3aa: CASSLVLDSYEQYF; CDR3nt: TGTGCCAGCAGCTTGGTCCTGGACAGCTACGAGCAGTACTTC
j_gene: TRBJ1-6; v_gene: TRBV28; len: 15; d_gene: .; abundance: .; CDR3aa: CASSPPGLYNSPLHF; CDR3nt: TGTGCCAGCAGTCCCCCGGGACTCTATAATTCACCCCTCCACTTT
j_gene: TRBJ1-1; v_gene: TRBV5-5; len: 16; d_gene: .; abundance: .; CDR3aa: CASSLLGDNLNTEAFF; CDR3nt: TGTGCCAGCAGTCTGTTGGGTGACAACTTGAACACTGAAGCTTTCTTT
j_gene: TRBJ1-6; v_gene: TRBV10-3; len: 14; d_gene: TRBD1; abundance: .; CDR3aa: CASATGQHNSPLHF; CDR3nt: TGTGCCTCGGCCACGGGACAGCATAATTCACCCCTCCACTTT
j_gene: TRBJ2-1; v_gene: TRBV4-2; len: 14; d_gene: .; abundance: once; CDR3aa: CASSPKEGPHEQFF; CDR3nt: TGTGCCAGCAGCCCAAAAGAGGGTCCCCATGAGCAGTTCTTC
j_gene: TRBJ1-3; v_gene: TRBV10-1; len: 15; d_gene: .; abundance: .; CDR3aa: CASSGSGPSGDTIYF; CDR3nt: TGCGCCAGCAGTGGATCCGGGCCCTCCGGGGACACCATATATTTT
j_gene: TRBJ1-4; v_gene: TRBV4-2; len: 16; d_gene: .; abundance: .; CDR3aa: CASSSEPAGDGEKLFF; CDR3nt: TGTGCCAGCAGCTCCGAGCCAGCAGGGGATGGGGAAAAACTGTTTTTT
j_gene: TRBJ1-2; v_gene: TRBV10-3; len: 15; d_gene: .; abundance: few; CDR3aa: CATTSSSLEPYGYTF; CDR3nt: TGTGCCACCACATCCTCTAGTTTGGAGCCCTATGGCTACACCTTC
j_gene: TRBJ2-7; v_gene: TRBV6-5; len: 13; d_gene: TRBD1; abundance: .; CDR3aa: CASKTGFSYEQYF; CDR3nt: TGTGCCAGTAAGACAGGGTTCTCCTACGAGCAGTACTTC
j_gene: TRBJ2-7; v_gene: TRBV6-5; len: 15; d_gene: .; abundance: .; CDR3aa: CASTRQGQGGHEQYF; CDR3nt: TGTGCCAGCACCCGGCAGGGCCAGGGAGGCCACGAGCAGTACTTC
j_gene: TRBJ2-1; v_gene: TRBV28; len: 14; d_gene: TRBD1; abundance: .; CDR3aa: CASKSGQGFGEQFF; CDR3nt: TGTGCCAGCAAATCGGGACAGGGGTTTGGTGAGCAGTTCTTC
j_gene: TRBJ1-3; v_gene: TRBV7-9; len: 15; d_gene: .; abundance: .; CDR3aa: CASSSRGQGGNTIYF; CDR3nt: TGTGCCAGCAGCTCGAGGGGACAAGGTGGAAACACCATATATTTT
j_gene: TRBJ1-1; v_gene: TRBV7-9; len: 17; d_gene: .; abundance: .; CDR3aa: CASSLRVAGASGTEAFF; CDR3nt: TGTGCCAGCAGCTTAAGGGTCGCGGGGGCGAGTGGGACTGAAGCTTTCTTT
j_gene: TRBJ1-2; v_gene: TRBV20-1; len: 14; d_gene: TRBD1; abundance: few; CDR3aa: CSASMIDRDYGYTF; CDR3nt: TGCAGTGCTAGTATGATCGACAGGGACTATGGCTACACCTTC
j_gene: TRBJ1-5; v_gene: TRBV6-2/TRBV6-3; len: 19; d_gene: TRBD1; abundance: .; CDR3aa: CASSGNRDRVSASNQPQHF; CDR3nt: TGTGCCAGCAGTGGGAACCGGGACAGGGTTTCCGCTAGCAATCAGCCCCAGCATTTT
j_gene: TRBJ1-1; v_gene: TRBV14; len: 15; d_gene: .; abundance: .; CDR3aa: CASSQVQSPNTEAFF; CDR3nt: TGTGCCAGCAGCCAAGTTCAGTCCCCAAACACTGAAGCTTTCTTT
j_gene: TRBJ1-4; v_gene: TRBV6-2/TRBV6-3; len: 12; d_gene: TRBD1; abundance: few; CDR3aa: CASSTPGGKLFF; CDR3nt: TGTGCCAGCAGTACCCCAGGGGGAAAACTGTTTTTT
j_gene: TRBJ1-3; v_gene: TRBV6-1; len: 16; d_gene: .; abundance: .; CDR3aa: CASSVRQFGSGNTIYF; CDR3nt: TGTGCCAGCAGTGTAAGACAGTTCGGCTCCGGAAACACCATATATTTT
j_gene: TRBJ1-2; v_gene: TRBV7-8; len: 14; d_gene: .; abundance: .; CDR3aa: CASSRDRANYGYTF; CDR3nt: TGTGCCAGCAGCCGAGACAGAGCTAACTATGGCTACACCTTC
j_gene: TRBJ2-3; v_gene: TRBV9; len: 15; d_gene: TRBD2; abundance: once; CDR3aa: CASSTEAGRTDTQYF; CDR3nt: TGTGCCAGCAGCACCGAAGCGGGGCGCACAGATACGCAGTATTTT
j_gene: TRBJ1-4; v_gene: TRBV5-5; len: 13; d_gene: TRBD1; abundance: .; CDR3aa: CASSLTGGEKLFF; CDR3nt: TGTGCCAGCAGCTTGACAGGGGGGGAAAAACTGTTTTTT
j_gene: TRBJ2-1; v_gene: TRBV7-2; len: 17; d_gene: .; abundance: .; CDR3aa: CASSLDSRRNSYNEQFF; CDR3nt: TGTGCCAGCAGCTTAGATTCTAGACGGAACTCCTACAATGAGCAGTTCTTC
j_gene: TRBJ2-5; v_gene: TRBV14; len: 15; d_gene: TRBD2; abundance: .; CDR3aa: CASSQGLAGVETQYF; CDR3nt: TGTGCCAGCAGCCAAGGACTAGCGGGGGTAGAGACCCAGTACTTC
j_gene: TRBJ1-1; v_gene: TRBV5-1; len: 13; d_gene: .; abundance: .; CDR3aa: CASSLDTVTEAFF; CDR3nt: TGCGCCAGCAGCTTGGATACAGTCACTGAAGCTTTCTTT
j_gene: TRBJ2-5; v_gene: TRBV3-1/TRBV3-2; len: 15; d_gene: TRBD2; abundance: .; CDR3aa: CASSQGTSGQETQYF; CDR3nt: TGTGCCAGCAGCCAGGGAACTAGCGGCCAAGAGACCCAGTACTTC
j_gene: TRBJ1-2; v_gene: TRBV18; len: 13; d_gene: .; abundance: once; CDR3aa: CASSPDRNYGYTF; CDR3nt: TGTGCCAGCTCACCGGACAGAAACTATGGCTACACCTTC
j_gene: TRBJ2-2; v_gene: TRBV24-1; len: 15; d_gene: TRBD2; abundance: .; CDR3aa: CATTSGRVNTGELFF; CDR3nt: TGTGCCACCACTAGCGGGAGAGTTAACACCGGGGAGCTGTTTTTT
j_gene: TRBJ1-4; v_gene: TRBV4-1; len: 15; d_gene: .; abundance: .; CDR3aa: CASSQATEPLGKLFF; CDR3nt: TGCGCCAGCAGCCAAGCGACAGAACCCCTTGGAAAACTGTTTTTT
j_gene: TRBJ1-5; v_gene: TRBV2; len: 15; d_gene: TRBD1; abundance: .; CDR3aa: CASSEQGGLNQPQHF; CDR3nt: TGTGCCAGCAGTGAACAGGGGGGCCTCAATCAGCCCCAGCATTTT
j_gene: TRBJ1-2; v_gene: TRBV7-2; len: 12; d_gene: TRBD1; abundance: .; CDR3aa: CASSGQGFGYTF; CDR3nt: TGTGCCAGCAGCGGACAGGGCTTTGGCTACACCTTC
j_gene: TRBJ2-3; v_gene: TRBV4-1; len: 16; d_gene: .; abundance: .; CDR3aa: CASSQGTGVRTDTQYF; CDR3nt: TGCGCCAGCAGCCAAGGAACGGGAGTCCGCACAGATACGCAGTATTTT
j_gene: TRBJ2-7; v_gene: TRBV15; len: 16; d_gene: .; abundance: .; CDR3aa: CATSRAWEPQRPEQYF; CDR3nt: TGTGCCACCAGCAGAGCATGGGAGCCCCAAAGACCCGAGCAGTACTTC
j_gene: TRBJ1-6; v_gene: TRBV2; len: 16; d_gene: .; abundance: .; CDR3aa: CASSSLQGGSYSPLHF; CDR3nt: TGTGCCAGCAGTTCTTTACAGGGTGGAAGCTATTCACCCCTCCACTTT
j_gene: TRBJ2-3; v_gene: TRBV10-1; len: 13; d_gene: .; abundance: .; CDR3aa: CASSDISPDTQYF; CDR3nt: TGCGCCAGCAGTGATATTAGCCCAGATACGCAGTATTTT
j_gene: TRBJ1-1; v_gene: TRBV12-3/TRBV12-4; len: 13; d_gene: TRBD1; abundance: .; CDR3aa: CASSKNRGLEAFF; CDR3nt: TGTGCCAGCAGTAAGAACAGGGGACTCGAAGCTTTCTTT